This TCR beta chain was observed in a study of blood T cell repertoires in COVID-19. Cohort placement rested on clinical history that participants reported themselves. Repertoires were generated with immunoSEQ multiplex PCR, while TCRdb's copy carries only in-frame clones and drops some. The sample shows around 140,000 clones, 80% to 90% of them seen only once. Looked up from germline, CDR1 is LNHDA and CDR2 is SQIVND (reference sequence). This CDR3 is 12 amino acids long. Trimming took 1 base from V and 6 from J, leaving 3 bases between them. Material for sequencing was PBMCs or T cells enriched from blood (not recorded which). This TCR derives from a man between 40 and 49 years old with acute COVID-19. The chain couples TRBV19 to TRBJ1-4; no clear D gene. CDR3 amino acids: CASSIVDEKLFF. The DNA for the CDR3 is TGTGCCAGTAGTATAGTAGATGAAAAACTGTTTTTT.